These T cell receptor beta chains were read from a single sample in a study of shared clonotypes between healthy human individuals. Data came from immunoSEQ multiplex PCR; TCRdb stores just in-frame clones and leaves some out. In the table there are millions of clones, approximately 92% of which are singletons. The sample taken for sequencing was naive CD4+ T cells sorted from blood. All receptors derive from a man between 18 and 29 years old in good health. Both conserved end residues are part of each CDR3. The order of the fields is J gene, V gene, D gene, CDR3 protein, CDR3 DNA. A D gene is named only where the DNA matches it firmly.

TRBJ2-5,TRBV5-6,NA,CASSLDGGSPYGTQYF,TGTGCCAGCAGCTTGGATGGGGGATCGCCTTACGGGACCCAGTACTTC
TRBJ2-1,TRBV10-3,TRBD2,CAISESVGLAHNNEQFF,TGTGCCATCAGTGAGTCGGTTGGACTAGCCCATAACAATGAGCAGTTCTTC
TRBJ1-1,TRBV29-1,NA,CSLKRVGTEAFF,TGCAGCCTTAAGCGGGTTGGCACTGAAGCTTTCTTT
TRBJ1-6,TRBV28,NA,CASSLLPPGFFYNSPLHF,TGTGCCAGCAGTTTATTACCCCCAGGGTTCTTCTATAATTCACCCCTCCACTTT
TRBJ2-7,TRBV7-2,TRBD1,CASSLGYGQGNFNEQYF,TGTGCCAGCAGCTTAGGTTATGGACAGGGGAATTTTAACGAGCAGTACTTC
TRBJ2-6,TRBV7-2,NA,CASSSDSGANVLTF,TGTGCCAGCAGCTCCGACTCTGGGGCCAACGTCCTGACTTTC
TRBJ2-1,TRBV5-1,NA,CASSLEMVYNEQFF,TGCGCCAGCAGCTTGGAGATGGTCTACAATGAGCAGTTCTTC
TRBJ2-3,TRBV19,NA,CASRSTDTQYF,TGTGCCAGCCGGTCCACAGATACGCAGTATTTT
TRBJ2-7,TRBV19,TRBD1,CASSTSTGGAPYEQYF,TGTGCCAGTAGTACCTCCACAGGGGGCGCCCCCTACGAGCAGTACTTC
TRBJ2-2,TRBV11-2,TRBD2,CASSLAGGRVTGELFF,TGTGCCAGCAGCTTAGCGGGGGGGCGAGTGACCGGGGAGCTGTTTTTT
TRBJ2-3,TRBV9,TRBD2,CASSVGGRGLATDTQYF,TGTGCCAGCAGCGTAGGTGGTCGGGGACTAGCAACAGATACGCAGTATTTT
TRBJ1-1,TRBV7-2,NA,CASSLRSSGEAFF,TGTGCCAGCAGCTTGCGTTCTTCGGGAGAAGCTTTCTTT
TRBJ2-7,TRBV27,TRBD1,CASKDRQGPYEQYF,TGTGCCAGCAAGGATCGACAGGGACCCTACGAGCAGTACTTC
TRBJ2-7,TRBV28,NA,CASSYDSGFEQYF,TGTGCCAGCAGTTATGACAGCGGATTCGAGCAGTACTTC
TRBJ1-1,TRBV7-2,NA,CASSSWELTEAFF,TGTGCCAGCAGCTCGTGGGAACTCACTGAAGCTTTCTTT
TRBJ2-7,TRBV5-1,TRBD1,CASTPGQGYEQYF,TGCGCCAGCACCCCGGGACAGGGTTACGAGCAGTACTTC
TRBJ2-3,TRBV5-1,NA,CASSLDGTTQGDTQYF,TGCGCCAGCAGCTTGGATGGGACCACCCAAGGCGATACGCAGTATTTT